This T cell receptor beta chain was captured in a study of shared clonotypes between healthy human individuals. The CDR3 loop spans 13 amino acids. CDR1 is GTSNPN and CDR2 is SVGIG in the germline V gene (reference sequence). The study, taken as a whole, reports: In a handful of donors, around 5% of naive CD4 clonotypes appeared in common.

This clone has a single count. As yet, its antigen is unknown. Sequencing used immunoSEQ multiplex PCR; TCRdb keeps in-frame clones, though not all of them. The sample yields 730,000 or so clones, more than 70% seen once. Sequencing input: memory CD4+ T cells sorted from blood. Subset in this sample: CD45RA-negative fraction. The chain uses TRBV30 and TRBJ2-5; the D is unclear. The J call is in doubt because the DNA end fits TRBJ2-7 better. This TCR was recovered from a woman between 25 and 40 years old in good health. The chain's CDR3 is CAWSGGPPYEQYF. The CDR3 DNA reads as TGTGCCTGGAGTGGAGGCCCCCCGTACGAGCAGTACTTC.